This TCR beta chain comes out of a study of sequential checkpoint blockade in melanoma. Background on the study: Maintenance nivolumab came after either treatment sequence. TCRβ was sequenced from DNA of 91 pretreatment tumors.

V was cut by 3 bases and J by 7 bases, with 18 bases left in between. Germline values: CDR1 LNHNV, CDR2 YYDKDF (reference sequence). The CDR3 extends over 15 amino acids. Only in-frame clones appear in the TCRdb table, and some are missing; sequencing was by immunoSEQ multiplex PCR. The data show approximately 8,800 clones, more than 20% seen once. Sample treatment: randomized to nivolumab then ipilimumab (arm A) or the reverse (arm B). Patients had received no earlier DNA-damaging chemotherapy. The chain has TRBV15 and TRBJ1-1, with D tentatively TRBD1 (5 bases). The source of this sequence is a human donor with melanoma. The sample was tumor tissue (inferred from file names), taken from a patient given nivolumab and ipilimumab in sequence. The CDR3 region is CATSRGDTGFIEAFF. CDR3 coding DNA: TGTGCCACCAGCAGGGGAGATACAGGCTTCATTGAAGCTTTCTTT. Using reference TRBV15 and TRBJ1-1 for the parts outside the CDR3, the full variable domain is DAMVIQNPRYQVTQFGKPVTLSCSQTLNHNVMYWYQQKSSQAPKLLFHYYDKDFNNEADTPDNFQSRRPNTSFCFLDIRSPGLGDTAMYLCATSRGDTGFIEAFFGQGTRLTVV.